The 10 T cell receptor beta chains below were found in one sample sequenced in a study of T cell responses to AZD1222 COVID-19 vaccine. Using immunoSEQ multiplex PCR, the repertoire was profiled, and TCRdb retains in-frame clones only, with some absent. This sample yields 80,000 or so clones, of which 65% to 85% are seen a single time; 2.9% belongs to the top ten. The sample consisted of peripheral blood, taken on day 0 of AZD1222 vaccination. The receptors come from an adult in good health.

Note on this clone: At one end, the junction sequence differs from germline, possibly due to a read error. The CDR3: CASSLNRAYGYTF. The CDR3 bases are TGTGCTAGCAGCTTAAACAGGGCCTATGGCTACACCTTC. The gene calls are TRBV7-7 and TRBJ1-2; D might be TRBD1 (6 bases). CDR1 and CDR2 (germline): SSHAT, FNYEAQ (reference sequence). This CDR3 has 13 amino acids.

The sample holds a few counts of this clone. The genes are TRBV5-4 and TRBJ1-2, with D possibly matching TRBD1 (5 bases). The germline CDR1 and CDR2 sequences are SGHNT and YYREEE (reference sequence). The CDR3 sequence is 13 residues long. With 6 bases removed from V and 4 bases from J, the gap between germline ends came to 13 bases. The CDR3 DNA follows: TGTGCCAGCACCGTAGGAGGGACCTATGGCTACACCTTC. This encodes CASTVGGTYGYTF.

This clone is a singleton in its sample. J is TRBJ1-4 and V is TRBV30, with 7 bases identical to TRBD1. With V trimmed by 2 bases and J by 6 bases, 3 bases remained unmatched. The germline V gene has CDR1 GTSNPN and CDR2 SVGIG (reference sequence). There are 13 residues in the CDR3. This CDR3 reads CAWSPGTDEKLFF. Written as DNA, the CDR3 is TGTGCCTGGAGTCCCGGGACAGATGAAAAACTGTTTTTT.

The chain links TRBV18 to TRBJ1-2, with TRBD1 matching 8 bases. This CDR3 region has 15 residues. Per the germline V gene, CDR1 is KGHSH and CDR2 is LQKENI. V gave up 4 bases and J gave up 4 bases; unmatched junction bases: 8. As DNA, the CDR3 is TGTGCCAGCTCACAGTTCGACAGGGGAGCCTATGGCTACACCTTC. Protein: CASSQFDRGAYGYTF.

The chain combines TRBV21-1 with TRBJ2-7; no check of the table's D call, TRBD1, against the DNA was made. TRBV21-1 is marked as a pseudogene. The length of the CDR3 is 16 residues. The CDR3 DNA sequence: TGTGCCAGCAGCAAAGAAAAACAGGATCCAACCTACGAGCAGTACTTC. It translates to CASSKEKQDPTYEQYF.

The chain uses TRBV7-3 and TRBJ2-1; the D call may be TRBD1 or TRBD2 (6 bases each). CDR3 length: 16 amino acids. V dropped 5 bases and J dropped 2 bases, with 16 bases sitting between them. Per the germline V gene, CDR1 is SGHTA and CDR2 is FQGTGA. CDR3 residues: CASSQYSGAAYNEQFF. The CDR3 bases are TGTGCCAGCAGCCAATATTCGGGGGCCGCCTACAATGAGCAGTTCTTC.

This sequence joins TRBV10-3 and TRBJ1-3; TRBD1 might be the D (5 bases). CDR1 is ENHRY and CDR2 is SYGVKD in the germline V gene. CDR3 length equals 16 residues. The V end was cut by 0 bases, the J end by 4 bases, with 13 bases between. In DNA, the CDR3 is TGTGCCATCAGTGAGTCGGGAGGGGTGCAAGGAAACACCATATATTTT. The encoded protein is CAISESGGVQGNTIYF.

The chain combines TRBV7-2 with TRBJ1-6, with TRBD1 as a possible D gene (6 bases). The CDR3 length is 15 residues. The V end lost 4 bases, the J end lost 7 bases, and 14 bases lay between the germline ends. Germline values: CDR1 SGHTA, CDR2 FQGNSA. The DNA of the CDR3 is TGTGCCAGCAGCTCCCCCGGACAGAAGAATTCACCCCTCCACTTT. Translation gives CASSSPGQKNSPLHF.

The rearrangement uses TRBV19 and TRBJ1-5; D remains ambiguous. Germline V gene data show CDR1 as LNHDA and CDR2 as SQIVND (reference sequence). Trimming stripped 1 base from V and 7 bases from J, with 8 bases between. This CDR3 is built from 13 residues. The CDR3 protein is CASSIGRGQPQHF. CDR3 nucleotide sequence: TGTGCCAGTAGTATAGGCCGGGGACAGCCCCAGCATTTT.

This clone was recorded only once. CDR3 DNA sequence: TGTGCCAGCAGCGCCGCCGGGGCTAGCTCCTACAATGAGCAGTTCTTC. Translated: CASSAAGASSYNEQFF. The rearrangement joins TRBV9 to TRBJ2-1; the D call may be TRBD1 or TRBD2 (5 bases each). Germline V gene sequence: CDR1 SGDLS, CDR2 YYNGEE. V lost 3 bases and J 0 bases, leaving 13 bases between the germline ends. The CDR3 totals 16 residues.